These 2 T cell receptor beta chains were sequenced from one sample in a study of control samples from healthy donors and cancer patients (dated by TCRdb to the early 2020s). Library creation used the immunoSEQ multiplex PCR assay. Drawn from immuneACCESS, this table holds only the in-frame rearrangements with V and J called that TCRdb kept. Clones are partly lost; checked studies trace under half to an unresolved V gene and leave the rest unexplained. Counted in this sample were about 75,000 clones; approximately 88% of them appeared once. The ten largest clones take up about 15% of the sample. Specimen: blood. The origin of the receptors is a man aged 50-60 years in good health.

This chain joins TRBV19 and TRBJ2-3; D uncertain. Germline lookup yields CDR1 LNHDA and CDR2 SQIVND (reference sequence). Trimming removed 0 bases from V and 0 bases from J, with 25 bases in between. The CDR3 spans 21 residues. The CDR3 loop is CASSIDVGDPVPVTSTDTQYF. CDR3 DNA: TGTGCCAGTAGTATAGATGTGGGCGATCCGGTTCCCGTCACAAGCACAGATACGCAGTATTTT.

The chain joins TRBV3-1 (or the pseudogene TRBV3-2) to TRBJ2-2, with D unclear. Germline V gene sequence: CDR1 LGHDT, CDR2 YNNKEL (reference sequence). Trimming cost V 0 bases and J 1 base, with 9 bases left between them. CDR3 size: 16 residues. In nucleotides, the CDR3 is TGTGCCAGCAGCCAAGATACGCTGGGGAACACCGGGGAGCTGTTTTTT. Encoded protein: CASSQDTLGNTGELFF.